This TCR beta chain was obtained from a study of molecular identifiers for immune sequencing clone quantification. Whole-study results and caveats: Sizes of highly expanded clones could be underestimated through identical TCRs sharing a barcode.

Germline CDR1 and CDR2: SQVTM and ANQGSEA. The CDR3 contains 14 residues. Preparation of naive CD8 libraries involved roughly 19,000 to 1,000,000 sorted cells and 10%, 30% or 50% RNA. A CD8+CD4-CCR7+CD45RA+ gate was used to sort naive CD8 T cells. Previously described methods and listed TCR primers were employed for the bulk TCR libraries. In TCRdb, the PCR reads were re-called with MiXCR into one record per CDR3 protein. The sample has 350,000 or so distinct CDR3 sequences; over 20% are singletons. A word on this clonotype: Its matching antigen is unknown.

This sequence joins TRBV29-1 and TRBJ2-3; no firm D call. TRBJ1-5 explains the end of the DNA better; the J call may be wrong. The sequence was obtained from a human donor in good health. Some libraries in this study had Jurkat cell RNA spiked in. The sample comprised naive CD8+ T cells from blood, with Jurkat cell RNA spiked in. Described subset: FACS-sorted CD8+CD4-CCR7+CD45RA+ naive T cells. CDR3 nucleotide sequence: TGCAGCGTTCCCACTAGCGGCGACACAGATACGCAGCATTTT. Its translation is CSVPTSGDTDTQHF.